A single sample is the source of the 15 T cell receptor beta chains below, sequenced in a study of chemoradiotherapy in HPV16-positive cancers. Profiling relied on immunoSEQ multiplex PCR, and the TCRdb table lists in-frame clones only, not all of them. The sample holds 30,000 to 45,000 clones, about 80% seen once. The sample was blood, taken from a patient who underwent chemoradiotherapy. The receptors here all came from a human donor with HPV-associated anogenital cancer.

The chain recombines TRBV5-1 with TRBJ2-2; tentative D call: TRBD1 (6 bases). In germline, CDR1 is SGHRS, CDR2 YFSETQ. This CDR3 spans 17 amino acids. Trimming shortened V by 1 base and J by 2 bases, and 15 bases separated the two germline ends. The CDR3 loop reads CASSLSGGRVNTGELFF. The DNA of the CDR3 is TGCGCCAGCAGCTTGTCTGGGGGCCGAGTAAACACCGGGGAGCTGTTTTTT.

The rearrangement joins TRBV7-6 to TRBJ2-1; tentatively, D is TRBD2 (7 bases). Per germline, CDR1 SGHVS and CDR2 FNYEAQ. The CDR3 runs 15 residues. V lost 0 bases, J lost 5 bases, and 11 bases lay in between. In DNA, the CDR3 is TGTGCCAGCAGCTTAGCGGGGGGGCCCAACAATGAGCAGTTCTTC. As protein: CASSLAGGPNNEQFF. The entire variable domain, with the rest obtained from reference TRBV7-6 and TRBJ2-1, is as follows: GAGVSQSPRYKVTKRGQDVALRCDPISGHVSLYWYRQALGQGPEFLTYFNYEAQQDKSGLPNDRFSAERPEGSISTLTIQRTEQRDSAMYRCASSLAGGPNNEQFFGPGTRLTVL.

This clone showed up just a few times. The chain links TRBV2 to TRBJ1-3; D may be TRBD1 (5 bases). This CDR3 is 14 amino acids long. Germline loops: CDR1 SNHLY, CDR2 FYNNEI. V shed 5 bases and J shed 0 bases, with 8 bases lying between them. DNA of the CDR3: TGTGCCAGCAGTACAGGCAGCTCTGGAAACACCATATATTTT. Translation: CASSTGSSGNTIYF.

This clone has only a few counts. J is TRBJ1-2 and V is TRBV30; the match to TRBD1 covers 10 bases. The V segment lost 5 bases and the J segment 8 bases; nucleotides outside the gene matches: 8. This CDR3 comprises 13 residues. CDR1 GTSNPN and CDR2 SVGIG come from the germline V gene (reference sequence). In nucleotides, the CDR3 is TGTGCCTGGGGAGACAGGGGGCTTTTAGGCTACACCTTC. Its protein product is CAWGDRGLLGYTF.

J is TRBJ1-1 and V is TRBV5-4; D is perhaps TRBD1 (5 bases). Germline CDR1 SGHNT, CDR2 YYREEE (reference sequence). This CDR3 region has 16 residues. V was clipped by 1 base and J by 1 base, with 14 bases between them. The chain's CDR3 is CASSLPPRGGNTEAFF. The CDR3, as DNA: TGTGCCAGCAGCTTGCCCCCTCGGGGGGGGAACACTGAAGCTTTCTTT.

This sequence joins TRBV6-5 and TRBJ1-4, with D maybe TRBD1 (5 bases). This CDR3 has 15 residues. Between the trimmed V and J ends, which lost 6 bases and 8 bases, there was a span of 19 bases. Germline V CDR1 and CDR2: MNHEY, SVGAGI. CDR3 protein: CASRRDRDQGEKLFF. The CDR3 nucleotides are TGTGCCAGCAGGCGAGATAGGGATCAGGGCGAAAAACTGTTTTTT.

The chain couples TRBV6-5 to TRBJ2-5; D uncertain. The CDR3 is made up of 16 amino acids. V was pared by 2 bases and J by 3 bases, with 16 bases between. Germline V CDR1 and CDR2: MNHEY, SVGAGI. DNA of the CDR3: TGTGCCAGCAGTTACAGGGCCACGGGCGAGGAAGAGACCCAGTACTTC. Translating gives CASSYRATGEEETQYF.

The V and J genes are TRBV28 and TRBJ2-5; D is unclear. This CDR3 region has 10 residues. Trimming took 8 bases from V and 4 from J, leaving 5 bases between them. Germline V CDR1 and CDR2: MDHEN, SYDVKM. The CDR3 loop is CASSGETQYF. DNA for the CDR3: TGTGCCAGCTCAGGAGAGACCCAGTACTTC.

The chain has TRBV9 and TRBJ2-1; 9 bases fit TRBD2. CDR3 length equals 14 residues. In germline, CDR1 is SGDLS, CDR2 YYNGEE. The V gene end was trimmed by 3 bases and the J gene end by 6 bases; junction bases not matched to a gene: 4. The CDR3 protein is CASSETSGVNEQFF. CDR3 bases: TGTGCCAGCAGCGAGACTAGCGGAGTCAATGAGCAGTTCTTC.

The chain joins TRBV6-1 to TRBJ2-5; D call uncertain. The CDR3 is made up of 12 amino acids. Germline lookup yields CDR1 MNHNS and CDR2 SASEGT. The ends were cut back, 3 bases at V and 4 bases at J, with 6 bases in the middle. CDR3 loop: CASSEGGETQYF. The CDR3 coding sequence is TGTGCCAGCAGTGAGGGCGGAGAGACCCAGTACTTC.

The chain has TRBV18 and TRBJ1-2; unclear D gene. Trimming removed 6 bases from V and 5 bases from J, with 13 bases in between. Germline V gene data show CDR1 as KGHSH and CDR2 as LQKENI. The CDR3 extends over 13 amino acids. CDR3 sequence: CASSPDKRYGYTF. The CDR3 DNA sequence: TGTGCCAGCTCGCCTGACAAGCGATATGGCTACACCTTC.

The chain joins TRBV14 to TRBJ2-5, with TRBD2 identical over 9 bases. V trimming: 5 bases; J trimming: 5 bases; junction bases outside the gene matches: 6. Looked up from germline, CDR1 is SGHDN and CDR2 is FVKESK. The CDR3 has 14 residues. The CDR3 bases are TGTGCCAGCAGCGGACTAGCGCTACGGGAGACCCAGTACTTC. Its translation: CASSGLALRETQYF.

The chain uses TRBV5-1 and TRBJ2-7, with no clear D. Trimming cost V 4 bases and J 3 bases, with 11 bases left between them. This CDR3 comprises 13 residues. CDR1 and CDR2 (germline): SGHRS, YFSETQ. This chain's CDR3 is CASSVELFYEQYF. As DNA, the CDR3 is TGCGCCAGCAGCGTGGAGTTGTTCTACGAGCAGTACTTC.

The table lists this clone with a few counts. The chain is built from TRBV10-3 and TRBJ1-3; D remains ambiguous. The CDR3 loop spans 17 amino acids. V was cut by 0 bases and J by 0 bases, with 12 bases left in between. From germline, CDR1 is ENHRY and CDR2 SYGVKD. CDR3: CAISESPAGNSGNTIYF. CDR3 bases: TGTGCCATCAGTGAGTCGCCCGCCGGGAACTCTGGAAACACCATATATTTT.

This clone was detected only a few times. The V gene is TRBV4-1, the J gene TRBJ2-7; 7 bases match TRBD2. Germline trimming cut 0 bases from V and 2 bases from J; bases unmatched to any gene: 7. The CDR3 spans 16 residues. In germline, CDR1 is MGHRA, CDR2 YSYEKL. The CDR3 is CASSQERASGAYEQYF. The CDR3, as DNA: TGCGCCAGCAGCCAAGAAAGGGCTAGCGGAGCCTACGAGCAGTACTTC.